These T cell receptor beta chains were read from a single sample in a study of beta chain features in type 1 diabetes. Sequencing used immunoSEQ multiplex PCR; TCRdb keeps in-frame clones, though not all of them. The table shows around 600,000 clones, with about an eighth occurring only once. Material: naive CD4+ T cells from blood. The receptors originated from a young man with type 1 diabetes. Each CDR3 is given with its conserved first and last residue. A D gene is named only where the DNA matches it firmly. Clone size appears in some rows only: once, few, many, or a class for an expanded clone.

v_gene	len	abundance	d_gene	j_gene	CDR3nt	CDR3aa
TRBV9	15	-	TRBD2	TRBJ2-2	TGTGCCAGCAAACCTAGCGGGGCCAACACCGGGGAGCTGTTTTTT	CASKPSGANTGELFF
TRBV7-9	15	-	-	TRBJ1-2	TGTGCCAGCAGCTTAGGTGGCGGGGCCGGCTATGGCTACACCTTC	CASSLGGGAGYGYTF
TRBV29-1	13	few	-	TRBJ2-3	TGCAGCGTTGATAAGGGTGGCGCAGATACGCAGTATTTT	CSVDKGGADTQYF
TRBV9	16	few	-	TRBJ1-6	TGTGCCAGCAGCGTAGGGTCGGAGCTGGGGAGTTCACCCCTCCACTTT	CASSVGSELGSSPLHF
TRBV7-2	12	-	-	TRBJ2-4	TGTGCCAGCAGCTTAGCGTCAGCGGGCCAGTACTTC	CASSLASAGQYF
TRBV5-4	14	-	-	TRBJ2-5	TGTGCCAGCAGCGGGGGACGGCACCAAGAGACCCAGTACTTC	CASSGGRHQETQYF
TRBV6-1	15	few	TRBD1	TRBJ2-5	TGTGCCAGCAGTGAAATGGCAGGGGGCCAAGAGACCCAGTACTTC	CASSEMAGGQETQYF
TRBV2	14	-	-	TRBJ2-3	TGTGCCAGCAGGCCACTCTTAGCGTCAGATACGCAGTATTTT	CASRPLLASDTQYF
TRBV10-3	14	few	-	TRBJ2-3	TGTGCCATCAGAACCGGGAATACGGGAGATACGCAGTATTTT	CAIRTGNTGDTQYF
TRBV5-4	17	few	-	TRBJ2-6	TGTGCCAGCAGCTTGTCCCGCGACTCGGGTGGGGCCAACGTCCTGACTTTC	CASSLSRDSGGANVLTF
TRBV14	13	once	-	TRBJ2-2	TGTGCCAGCAGCCAAGGGACGGTCGGGGAGCTGTTTTTT	CASSQGTVGELFF
TRBV5-4	14	-	-	TRBJ2-2	TGTGCCAGCAGCTTGGGAAGGTCCGGCCGGGAGCTGTTTTTT	CASSLGRSGRELFF
TRBV5-1	16	-	TRBD1	TRBJ2-1	TGCGCCAGCAGCTCGCAGACAGGGAAAACTTACAATGAGCAGTTCTTC	CASSSQTGKTYNEQFF
TRBV7-8	14	-	-	TRBJ1-3	TGTGCCAGCAGTCGACAGTCCTCTGGAAACACCATATATTTT	CASSRQSSGNTIYF
TRBV6-5	13	few	-	TRBJ1-6	TGTGCCAGCTCCCAGGGAGTAGGCTCACCCCTCCACTTT	CASSQGVGSPLHF
TRBV27	15	-	-	TRBJ2-2	TGTGCCAGGACGAGGTTACGGTTTTACACCGGGGAGCTGTTTTTT	CARTRLRFYTGELFF
TRBV29-1	15	-	-	TRBJ1-4	TGCAGCGTTGTGGGCGTCGGGGGCGCGGATGAAAAACTGTTTTTT	CSVVGVGGADEKLFF
TRBV5-1	15	-	TRBD1	TRBJ2-5	TGCGCCAGCAGCCTCGGGACAGGGCGGGGAGAGACCCAGTACTTC	CASSLGTGRGETQYF
TRBV25-1	13	few	-	TRBJ2-5	TGTGCCAGCAGTGAATACAGGCAAGAGACCCAGTACTTC	CASSEYRQETQYF
TRBV7-9	12	few	-	TRBJ1-2	TGTGCCAGCAGCTTACAGAGCGGTGGCTACACCTTC	CASSLQSGGYTF